This TCR beta chain stems from a study of T cell changes during pregnancy in multiple sclerosis. Germline V CDR1 and CDR2: LGHNA, YNFKEQ. V shed 1 base and J shed 8 bases, with 15 bases lying between them. The CDR3 covers 15 residues. Clones were sequenced by immunoSEQ multiplex PCR, and TCRdb holds only the in-frame ones, with some missing. Of around 71,000 clones listed, roughly nine tenths were seen once; the top ten hold approximately 1.2%. The V and J genes are TRBV4-2 and TRBJ2-1; D may be TRBD1 (6 bases). This clonotype was sampled from a female donor with multiple sclerosis, enrolled in a pregnancy study. Sequencing was performed on peripheral blood, taken in the third trimester of pregnancy. The CDR3 nucleotides are TGTGCCAGCAGCCAAGTAGTGAAGGGGGTCGATGAGCAGTTCTTC. This encodes CASSQVVKGVDEQFF.